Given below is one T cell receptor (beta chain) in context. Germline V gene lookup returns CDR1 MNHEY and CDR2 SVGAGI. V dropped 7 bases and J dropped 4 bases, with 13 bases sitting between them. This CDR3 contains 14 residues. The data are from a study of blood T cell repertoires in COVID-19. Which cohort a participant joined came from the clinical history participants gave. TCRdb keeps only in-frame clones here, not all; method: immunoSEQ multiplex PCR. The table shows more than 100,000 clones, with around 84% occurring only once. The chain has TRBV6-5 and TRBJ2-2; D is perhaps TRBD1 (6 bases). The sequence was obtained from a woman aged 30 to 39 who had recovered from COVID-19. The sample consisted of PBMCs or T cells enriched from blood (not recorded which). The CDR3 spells CASTRDTSTGELFF. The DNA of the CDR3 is TGTGCCAGCACCCGGGACACAAGCACCGGGGAGCTGTTTTTT.